These 20 T cell receptor beta chains were all obtained from the same sample, sequenced in a study of regulatory T cells in long-lasting Graves disease. Sample time point: newly diagnosed GD, antithyroid drugs for less than 3 months. Extracted PBMC RNA gave rise to the TCR library. Construction of TCR beta libraries relied on iRepertoire HTBI primers and on Arm-PCR targeting CDR3 regions. TCRdb re-called the multiplex PCR reads with MiXCR, one entry per CDR3 protein. The sample yields 550,000 to 650,000 distinct CDR3 sequences, 15% to 20% seen once. This sample also belongs to another study, concerning T cells in Graves' hyperthyroidism and ophthalmopathy.

Sequenced here: peripheral blood mononuclear cells (PBMCs), sampled at new diagnosis, from a patient treated with antithyroid drugs. These receptors were obtained from a young man with Graves disease.

This clonotype showed up just once. The V call is TRBV5-6, the J call TRBJ2-7; TRBD1 matches 8 bases. The CDR3 has 16 amino acids. Germline V gives CDR1 SGHDT, CDR2 YYEEEE. V shed 4 bases and J 4 bases; nucleotides not matched to a gene: 13. The CDR3 coding sequence is TGTGCCAGCAGCGCGGACGGGTGGACAGGGTCGTACGAGCAGTACTTC. This codes for CASSADGWTGSYEQYF. The full variable domain, completed using reference TRBV5-6 and TRBJ2-7, is DAGVTQSPTHLIKTRGQQVTLRCSPKSGHDTVSWYQQALGQGPQFIFQYYEEEERQRGNFPDRFSGHQFPNYSSELNVNALLLGDSALYLCASSADGWTGSYEQYFGPGTRLTVT.

This clonotype showed up just once. The gene calls are TRBV20-1 and TRBJ2-3; D is possibly TRBD1 or TRBD2 (6 bases each). CDR3 length equals 13 residues. Between the trimmed V and J ends, which lost 5 bases and 7 bases, there was a span of 16 bases. Germline CDR1 and CDR2: DFQATT and SNEGSKA (reference sequence). CDR3 sequence: CSAVPGGPNTQYF. The CDR3 DNA reads TGCAGTGCTGTCCCCGGGGGCCCCAATACGCAGTATTTT.

This chain joins TRBV5-8 and TRBJ2-7; D is unresolved. Trimming cost V 2 bases and J 1 base, with 7 bases left between them. The CDR3 has 13 residues. Germline V CDR1 and CDR2: SGHTS, YDEGEE. Here the CDR3 reads CASSFPDSYEQYF. CDR3 nucleotides: TGTGCCAGCAGCTTTCCCGATTCCTACGAGCAGTACTTC.

This clonotype was detected once. The conserved phenylalanine or tryptophan is not found at the CDR3 terminus, so this likely reflects a read error. The rearrangement joins TRBV6-2 or TRBV6-3 to TRBJ2-1; no definite D call. The CDR3 length is 11 residues. V was pared by 5 bases and J by 7 bases, with 6 bases between. Germline CDR1 is MNHEY and CDR2 is SVGEGT. The CDR3 DNA is TGTGCCAGCAGTCTTGCGAATGAGCAGTTCGTC. Encoded protein: CASSLANEQFV.

V usage is TRBV18 and J usage is TRBJ2-1; maybe TRBD1 (6 bases). The CDR3 length is 13 residues. V dropped 0 bases and J dropped 12 bases, with 12 bases sitting between them. Germline CDR1 and CDR2: KGHSH and LQKENI. The CDR3, as DNA: TGTGCCAGCTCACCACCTGCAGGGGCAGGGCAGTTCTTC. Translated, it gives CASSPPAGAGQFF.

This clonotype was counted many times. The J gene is TRBJ2-1, the V gene TRBV20-1; TRBD2 agrees at 12 bases. This CDR3 spans 15 amino acids. The V gene's germline CDR1 is DFQATT and CDR2 SNEGSKA (reference sequence). J gave up 8 bases and V 3 bases, and 8 bases lay outside the gene matches. The DNA of the CDR3 is TGCAGTGCTAGCCGGACTAGCGGGAATGGATATGAGCAGTTCTTC. Its protein is CSASRTSGNGYEQFF.

This clonotype was recorded a few times. The chain couples TRBV4-2 to TRBJ2-3, with TRBD2 matching over 7 bases. This CDR3 is 16 amino acids long. The V segment lost 1 base and the J segment 5 bases; nucleotides outside the gene matches: 9. Per germline, CDR1 LGHNA and CDR2 YNFKEQ. The CDR3 DNA reads as TGTGCCAGCAGCCAAGTCGGGGGTAGCGGGCGAGATACGCAGTATTTT. Translated: CASSQVGGSGRDTQYF.

The table lists this clonotype with many counts. The V gene is TRBV18, the J gene TRBJ2-7; D possibly corresponds to TRBD1 (6 bases). The CDR3 runs 16 residues. V lost 4 bases and J 2 bases, leaving 18 bases between the germline ends. Germline CDR1 and CDR2: KGHSH and LQKENI. The DNA of the CDR3 is TGTGCCAGCTCACAATCGGACAGCAGTAACGCCTACGAGCAGTACTTC. Its protein is CASSQSDSSNAYEQYF.

The chain couples TRBV28 to TRBJ2-1, with D maybe TRBD2 (5 bases). The CDR3 sequence is 11 residues long. Germline CDR1 MDHEN, CDR2 SYDVKM. V lost 8 bases and J lost 5, with 7 bases in between. The DNA for the CDR3 is TGTGCCAGCCCTAGCCACAATGAGCAGTTCTTC. It encodes CASPSHNEQFF.

For this clonotype: This may be a read error, as it is one base from a much larger clone. J is TRBJ2-3 and V is TRBV7-9; perhaps TRBD1 as D (5 bases). This CDR3 has 17 amino acids. V lost 3 bases and J 2 bases, leaving 18 bases between the germline ends. Germline assignment: CDR1 SEHNR and CDR2 FQNEAQ (reference sequence). The CDR3, as DNA: TGTGCCAGCAGCTTGGCCCTGGGGCGAACTAACACAGATACGCAGTATTTT. The encoded protein is CASSLALGRTNTDTQYF.

This clonotype was recorded at least ten times. The rearrangement uses TRBV2 and TRBJ1-2; unclear D gene. The V and J ends lost 6 bases and 5 bases respectively, with 10 bases between them. There are 12 residues in the CDR3. Germline-derived CDR1 and CDR2 are SNHLY and FYNNEI. The CDR3 DNA follows: TGTGCCAGCAGGGAAACAGCGTATGGCTACACCTTC. Translated: CASRETAYGYTF.

This chain connects TRBV12-3 or TRBV12-4 to TRBJ1-1; perhaps TRBD1 as D (5 bases). With 6 bases removed from V and 3 bases from J, the gap between germline ends came to 11 bases. The CDR3 runs to 13 residues. The CDR3 sequence is CASSYDRDTEAFF. The CDR3 region has the DNA TGTGCCAGCAGCTACGACAGAGACACTGAAGCTTTCTTT.

The chain uses TRBV27 and TRBJ2-7; TRBD1 aligns across 9 bases. This CDR3 is built from 16 residues. V dropped 5 bases and J dropped 9; count of bases not matched to a gene: 17. The germline gives CDR1 MNHEY, CDR2 SMNVEV (reference sequence). In nucleotides, the CDR3 is TGTGCCAGCAGTCCCCACCCCGGGACAGGGACCGGGGGGCAGTACTTC. Translated, it gives CASSPHPGTGTGGQYF.

In regard to this clonotype: A much larger clone differs from this one at a single base, so this may be a read error. The rearrangement uses TRBV5-1 and TRBJ2-1; 14 bases agree with TRBD2. After removal of 6 bases from V and 11 bases from J, the junction contained 10 bases not matched to a gene. The germline V gene has CDR1 SGHRS and CDR2 YFSETQ. The CDR3 loop spans 15 amino acids. The CDR3 region is CASTSGTSGSDKQFF. The CDR3 nucleotides are TGCGCCAGCACCTCTGGGACTAGCGGGAGTGATAAGCAGTTCTTC.

This clonotype was detected ten times or more. J is TRBJ1-5 and V is TRBV20-1; no firm D call. The CDR3 covers 12 residues. Trimming took off 7 bases at V and 2 bases at J, with 9 bases between the two ends. Germline V lookup: CDR1 DFQATT, CDR2 SNEGSKA (reference sequence). The CDR3 nucleotides are TGCAGTGTAGGGAGACGCAATCAGCCCCAGCATTTT. It is translated as CSVGRRNQPQHF.

This clonotype was detected many times. The V call is TRBV2, the J call TRBJ1-2; D gene uncertain. Germline V gene data show CDR1 as SNHLY and CDR2 as FYNNEI. CDR3 length equals 13 residues. V lost 8 bases and J 0 bases, leaving 10 bases between the germline ends. The CDR3 DNA reads as TGTGCCAGCTCCGAGGGTGCTAACTATGGCTACACCTTC. Translating gives CASSEGANYGYTF.

J is TRBJ1-5 and V is TRBV12-3 or TRBV12-4, with D perhaps matching TRBD1 (5 bases). This CDR3 contains 17 residues. V dropped 6 bases and J dropped 6 bases, with 24 bases sitting between them. DNA of the CDR3: TGTGCCAGCAGGATTTCCGTTGGGGGTGTTGCGGGTCAGCCCCAGCATTTT. Translating it yields CASRISVGGVAGQPQHF.

The chain couples TRBV6-5 to TRBJ2-5, with 8 bases identical to TRBD2. Trimming cost V 0 bases and J 5 bases; bases outside gene matches: 17. Per germline, CDR1 MNHEY and CDR2 SVGAGI. The CDR3 loop spans 19 amino acids. The CDR3 DNA reads TGTGCCAGCAGTTACTCGTTGGGCCGTGGGGCGGGAGGTTCTGAGACCCAGTACTTC. This encodes CASSYSLGRGAGGSETQYF.

This clonotype was seen a few times. The CDR3 sequence is CSVDVGRTNEKLFF. CDR3 bases: TGCAGCGTTGACGTAGGGCGGACTAATGAAAAACTGTTTTTT. The chain has TRBV29-1 and TRBJ1-4; D not resolved. CDR1 is SQVTM and CDR2 is ANQGSEA in the germline V gene. The V end was cut by 3 bases, the J end by 2 bases, with 10 bases between. This CDR3 spans 14 amino acids.

This clonotype was observed many times. The CDR3 sequence is CSVKPLYQETQYF. CDR3 bases: TGCAGCGTTAAGCCACTGTACCAAGAGACCCAGTACTTC. J is TRBJ2-5 and V is TRBV29-1; D not certain. The V gene lost 5 bases and the J gene lost 0 bases, with 10 bases spanning the gap. This CDR3 is built from 13 residues. The germline gives CDR1 SQVTM, CDR2 ANQGSEA.